The clone carrying this T cell receptor beta chain is a singleton in its sample. No antigen is known for it. Per germline, CDR1 GTSNPN and CDR2 SVGIG (reference sequence). J lost 7 bases, V lost 2 bases, and 11 bases had no gene match. The CDR3 has 16 residues. These data are taken from a study of beta chain features in type 1 diabetes. General study findings and limits: Patients' naive, central memory and regulatory TCRB repertoires appeared more alike than those of healthy donors. Individuals with type 1 diabetes displayed fewer insertions and more deletions at VDJ junctions.

Reverse transcribing all isolated RNA meant expressed TCRB transcripts were sequenced. The table came from immunoSEQ multiplex PCR; TCRdb's copy has only in-frame clones and leaves some out. Of around 430,000 clones in the sample, 30% were seen once. CD45RO/CCR7/CD25/CD127/CD95/CD27 separated CD4+ naive, central memory, regulatory and stem cell-like memory cells by sorting. The sample was naive CD4+ T cells from blood. The clonotype was recovered from a man between 18 and 29 years old in good health. V is TRBV30 and J is TRBJ2-2; 9 bases line up with TRBD2. The CDR3 nucleotides are TGTGCCTGGAGTCTTATTAGCGGGAGTGTTAACGGGGAGCTGTTTTTT. Protein: CAWSLISGSVNGELFF.